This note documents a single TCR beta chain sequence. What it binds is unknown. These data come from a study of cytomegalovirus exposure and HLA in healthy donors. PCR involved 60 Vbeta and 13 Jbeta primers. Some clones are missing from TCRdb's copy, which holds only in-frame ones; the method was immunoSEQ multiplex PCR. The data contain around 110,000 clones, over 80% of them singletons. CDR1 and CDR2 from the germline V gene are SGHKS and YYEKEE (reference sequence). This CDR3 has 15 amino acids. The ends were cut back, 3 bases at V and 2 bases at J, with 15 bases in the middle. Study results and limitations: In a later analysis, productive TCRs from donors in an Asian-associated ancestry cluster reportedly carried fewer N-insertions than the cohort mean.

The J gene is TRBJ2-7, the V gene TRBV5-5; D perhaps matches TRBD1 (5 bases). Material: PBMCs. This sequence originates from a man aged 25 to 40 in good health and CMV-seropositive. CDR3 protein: CASSSQGASPYEQYF. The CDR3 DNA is TGTGCCAGCAGCTCGCAAGGGGCGAGTCCCTACGAGCAGTACTTC.